This record covers a single T cell receptor beta chain. Clones were sequenced by immunoSEQ multiplex PCR, and TCRdb holds only the in-frame ones, with some missing. The repertoire holds 210,000 or so clones, with 80% to 90% as singletons. The data belong to a study of blood T cell repertoires in COVID-19. Background on the study: Samples taken during acute and convalescent COVID-19 were collected in the United States, Italy and Spain.

This CDR3 has 15 amino acids. J gave up 3 bases and V 8 bases, and 5 bases lay outside the gene matches. The germline gives CDR1 KGHSH, CDR2 LQKENI. The genes are TRBV18 and TRBJ2-1; 12 nucleotides match TRBD2. The sequence derives from a woman older than 75 with acute or convalescent COVID-19. The sample consisted of peripheral blood. The CDR3 loop reads CASTGLAGVYNEQFF. The CDR3 DNA sequence: TGTGCCAGCACGGGACTAGCGGGCGTCTACAATGAGCAGTTCTTC.